Below are 15 T cell receptor beta chains sequenced from a single sample in a study of control samples from healthy donors and cancer patients. Clones were read by immunoSEQ multiplex PCR, and TCRdb kept only the in-frame ones, dropping some. Here the sample spans some 150,000 clones, roughly nine tenths being singletons. Material: blood. These TCRs come from a young man in good health.

The V gene is TRBV28, the J gene TRBJ1-5, with D tentatively TRBD1 (5 bases). Germline loops: CDR1 MDHEN, CDR2 SYDVKM. The length of the CDR3 is 13 residues. Between the trimmed V and J ends, which lost 8 bases and 5 bases, there was a span of 13 bases. CDR3 region: CASWRQNDQPQHF. CDR3 bases: TGTGCCAGCTGGAGACAGAACGATCAGCCCCAGCATTTT.

There are a few counts of this clone. The chain joins TRBV4-3 to TRBJ2-7; D remains unclear. The CDR3 spans 15 residues. The V end was cut by 4 bases, the J end by 2 bases, with 15 bases between. Germline V lookup: CDR1 LGHNA, CDR2 YSLEER. The DNA for the CDR3 is TGCGCCAGCAGCCCAAGTTGGTCCTCACCCTACGAGCAGTACTTC. It encodes CASSPSWSSPYEQYF.

The J gene is TRBJ1-4, the V gene TRBV28; D is unclear. This CDR3 has 13 amino acids. With 0 bases removed from V and 4 bases from J, the gap between germline ends came to 3 bases. Germline V gene lookup returns CDR1 MDHEN and CDR2 SYDVKM. The DNA of the CDR3 is TGTGCCAGCAGTTTATGGGATAATGAAAAACTGTTTTTT. It specifies CASSLWDNEKLFF. The full variable domain, its missing parts supplied by reference TRBV28 and TRBJ1-4, is DVKVTQSSRYLVKRTGEKVFLECVQDMDHENMFWYRQDPGLGLRLIYFSYDVKMKEKGDIPEGYSVSREKKERFSLILESASTNQTSMYLCASSLWDNEKLFFGSGTQLSVL.

The gene calls are TRBV2 and TRBJ2-3; 8 bases agree with TRBD1. Germline CDR1 SNHLY, CDR2 FYNNEI. The CDR3 is 15 residues long. The V and J ends lost 4 bases and 4 bases, in that order; junction bases with no gene match: 7. The CDR3 loop is CASSVQGARADTQYF. The CDR3 DNA is TGTGCCAGCAGTGTCCAGGGGGCGCGAGCAGATACGCAGTATTTT.

The chain employs TRBV10-3 and TRBJ2-7, with D perhaps TRBD1 (6 bases). Germline assignment: CDR1 ENHRY and CDR2 SYGVKD. V lost 8 bases and J 3 bases, leaving 14 bases between the germline ends. The CDR3 has 13 amino acids. The CDR3 loop reads CAIPAGEFYEQYF. CDR3 sequence (DNA): TGTGCCATCCCGGCAGGGGAATTCTACGAGCAGTACTTC.

The V call is TRBV21-1, the J call TRBJ2-6; the table names TRBD1, a call not compared with the DNA. TRBV21-1 is described as a pseudogene. This CDR3 has 15 residues. The CDR3 is CASSNEGVGANVLTF. The CDR3 DNA is TGTGCCAGCAGCAATGAGGGGGTTGGGGCCAACGTCCTGACTTTC.

The DNA for the CDR3 is TGTGCCAGCAGTCAGGGGGCTTTTGGCTACACCTTC. This translates into CASSQGAFGYTF. The rearrangement links TRBV28 to TRBJ1-2; 8 bases map to TRBD1. This CDR3 has 12 amino acids. Germline CDR1 reads MDHEN; CDR2 reads SYDVKM. After removal of 5 bases from V and 7 bases from J, the junction contained 3 bases not matched to a gene.

V usage is TRBV19 and J usage is TRBJ2-5, with unresolved D. CDR3 length: 13 residues. Between the trimmed V and J ends, which lost 4 bases and 1 base, there was a span of 7 bases. The V gene's germline CDR1 is LNHDA and CDR2 SQIVND (reference sequence). CDR3 residues: CASSSPGQETQYF. The CDR3 DNA sequence: TGTGCCAGTAGTAGCCCAGGCCAAGAGACCCAGTACTTC.

This clone was picked up a small number of times. The rearrangement uses TRBV18 and TRBJ1-2; 8 bases line up with TRBD1. The CDR3 loop spans 15 amino acids. With 5 bases clipped from V and 0 bases from J, the junction kept 5 bases outside the gene matches. CDR1 is KGHSH and CDR2 is LQKENI in the germline V gene. The CDR3 DNA reads as TGTGCCAGCTCAGGGGGACAGGAGGCTAACTATGGCTACACCTTC. As protein: CASSGGQEANYGYTF.

The chain combines TRBV6-6 with TRBJ2-7, with D perhaps TRBD1 (6 bases). Germline lookup yields CDR1 MNHNY and CDR2 SVGAGI (reference sequence). Trimming pared 4 bases from V and 2 bases from J, leaving 12 bases between. The CDR3 covers 14 residues. As DNA, the CDR3 is TGTGCCAGCAGTTCTAGGGACACTGCCTACGAGCAGTACTTC. This encodes CASSSRDTAYEQYF.

CDR3 in DNA: TGTGCCAGCAGTCTACGCGGAGAAATTTATGGCTACACCTTC. Its translation is CASSLRGEIYGYTF. V gene TRBV6-5 combines with J gene TRBJ1-2; no definite D call. Germline CDR1 MNHEY, CDR2 SVGAGI. The CDR3 has 14 residues. The V gene lost 5 bases and the J gene lost 5 bases, with 15 bases spanning the gap.

V and J are TRBV5-6 and TRBJ2-7; no reliable D call. The CDR3 loop spans 15 amino acids. With 0 bases removed from V and 7 bases from J, the gap between germline ends came to 17 bases. The V gene's germline CDR1 is SGHDT and CDR2 YYEEEE. CDR3 sequence reads: CASSLAGVGMREQYF. As DNA, the CDR3 is TGTGCCAGCAGCTTGGCCGGCGTGGGTATGAGGGAGCAGTACTTC. Drawing the rest from reference TRBV5-6 and TRBJ2-7, the complete variable domain is DAGVTQSPTHLIKTRGQQVTLRCSPKSGHDTVSWYQQALGQGPQFIFQYYEEEERQRGNFPDRFSGHQFPNYSSELNVNALLLGDSALYLCASSLAGVGMREQYFGPGTRLTVT.

This clone has only one observation. This chain connects TRBV2 to TRBJ1-4, with 12 bases fitting TRBD1. Per germline, CDR1 SNHLY and CDR2 FYNNEI. The CDR3 is 19 residues long. Trimming removed 6 bases from V and 3 bases from J; junction bases left unmatched: 14. CDR3 sequence (DNA): TGTGCCAGCAGAGAAACCTTCGGGACAGGGGGCTTCGCTAATGAAAAACTGTTTTTT. Translation: CASRETFGTGGFANEKLFF.

The chain links TRBV4-1 to TRBJ1-3, with a possible D match to TRBD1 (6 bases). From germline, CDR1 is MGHRA and CDR2 YSYEKL. The CDR3 is 16 residues long. V was pared by 1 base and J by 3 bases, with 13 bases between. In DNA, the CDR3 is TGCGCCAGCAGCCAAGTAACGGGGGGCGGTGGAAACACCATATATTTT. Translation: CASSQVTGGGGNTIYF.

This clone came up once. The J gene is TRBJ1-2, the V gene TRBV7-9, with 7 bases that match TRBD1. The junction had 9 bases not matched to a gene; V was cut back by 1 base and J by 4 bases. Germline V gene data show CDR1 as SEHNR and CDR2 as FQNEAQ (reference sequence). This CDR3 has 16 residues. CDR3 in DNA: TGTGCCAGCAGCTTAGTTGGGACAGACAAATCCTATGGCTACACCTTC. Translated, it gives CASSLVGTDKSYGYTF.